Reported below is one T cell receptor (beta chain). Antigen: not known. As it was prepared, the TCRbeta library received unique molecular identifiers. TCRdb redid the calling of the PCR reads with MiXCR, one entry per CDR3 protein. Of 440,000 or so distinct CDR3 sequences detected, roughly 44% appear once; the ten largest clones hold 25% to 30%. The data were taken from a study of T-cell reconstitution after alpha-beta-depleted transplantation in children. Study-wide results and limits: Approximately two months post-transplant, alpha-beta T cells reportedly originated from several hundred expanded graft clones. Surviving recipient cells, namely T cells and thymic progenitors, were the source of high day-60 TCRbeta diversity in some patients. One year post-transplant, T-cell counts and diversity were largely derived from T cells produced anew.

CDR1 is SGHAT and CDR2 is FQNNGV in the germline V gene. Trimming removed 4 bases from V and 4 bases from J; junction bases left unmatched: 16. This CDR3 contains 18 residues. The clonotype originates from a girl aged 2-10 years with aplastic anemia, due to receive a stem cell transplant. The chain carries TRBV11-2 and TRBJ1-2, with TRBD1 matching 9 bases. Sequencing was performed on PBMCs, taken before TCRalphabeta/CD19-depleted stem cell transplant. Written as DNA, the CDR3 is TGTGCCAGCAGCTCAATCAGACCTACAGGGGGCGACGGCTATGGCTACACCTTC. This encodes CASSSIRPTGGDGYGYTF.